This TCR beta chain came from a study of technical replicates of blood from a few donors. Germline loops: CDR1 PRHDT, CDR2 FYEKMQ (reference sequence). The ends were cut back, 2 bases at V and 4 bases at J, with 15 bases in the middle. The CDR3 totals 16 residues. Sequencing used immunoSEQ multiplex PCR; TCRdb keeps in-frame clones, though not all of them. The data contain about 74,000 clones, 85% to 95% of them singletons. This chain uses TRBV13 with TRBJ2-1; D possibly corresponds to TRBD2 (5 bases). Sequenced material: T cells isolated from PBMCs. The source of this sequence is a human donor in good health. The chain's CDR3 is CASSLWEWAAYNEQFF. The CDR3 DNA reads as TGTGCCAGCAGCTTATGGGAGTGGGCAGCATACAATGAGCAGTTCTTC.